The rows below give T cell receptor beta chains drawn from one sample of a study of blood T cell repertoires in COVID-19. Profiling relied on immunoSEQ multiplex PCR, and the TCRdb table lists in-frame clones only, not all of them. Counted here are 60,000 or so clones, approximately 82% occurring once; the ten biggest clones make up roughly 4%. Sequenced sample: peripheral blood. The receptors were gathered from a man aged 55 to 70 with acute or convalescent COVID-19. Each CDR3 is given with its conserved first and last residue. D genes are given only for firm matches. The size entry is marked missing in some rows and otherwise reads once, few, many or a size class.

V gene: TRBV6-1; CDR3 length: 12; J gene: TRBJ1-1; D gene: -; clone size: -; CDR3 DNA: TGTGCCAGCAGTGAAGGGGGGCCCAAAGCTTTCTTT; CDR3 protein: CASSEGGPKAFF
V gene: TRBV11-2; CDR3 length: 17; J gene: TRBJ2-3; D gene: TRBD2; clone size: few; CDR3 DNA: TGTGCCAGCAGCTCTATCCAGCGGGGGGGGCATTTAGATACGCAGTATTTT; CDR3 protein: CASSSIQRGGHLDTQYF
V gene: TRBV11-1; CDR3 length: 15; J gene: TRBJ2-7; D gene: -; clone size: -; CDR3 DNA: TGTGCCAGCAGCTTGGAGGTCCGGTCGTCCCACGAGCAGTACTTC; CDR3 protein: CASSLEVRSSHEQYF
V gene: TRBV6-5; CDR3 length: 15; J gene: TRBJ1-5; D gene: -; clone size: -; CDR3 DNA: TGTGCCAGCAGCCAAGCGGGGGAAGAGAATCAGCCCCAGCATTTT; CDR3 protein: CASSQAGEENQPQHF
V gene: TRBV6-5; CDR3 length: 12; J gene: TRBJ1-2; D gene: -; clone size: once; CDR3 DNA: TGTGCCAGCAGAGGAGGGTCCTATGGCTACACCTTC; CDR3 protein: CASRGGSYGYTF
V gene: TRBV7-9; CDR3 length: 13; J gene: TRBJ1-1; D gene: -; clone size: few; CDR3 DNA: TGTGCCAGCAGCTTGAGTTTGAGAACTGAAGCTTTCTTT; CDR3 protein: CASSLSLRTEAFF
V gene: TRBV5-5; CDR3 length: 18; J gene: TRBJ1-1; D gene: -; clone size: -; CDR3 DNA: TGTGCCAGCAGCTTGGGGGTGGTAGGCCGGGGGTCTATCTCTGAAGCTTTCTTT; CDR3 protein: CASSLGVVGRGSISEAFF
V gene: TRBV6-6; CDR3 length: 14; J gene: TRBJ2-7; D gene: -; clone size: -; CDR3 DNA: TGTGCCAGCAGTTACTCCCGGGACACAGGAGAGCAGTACTTC; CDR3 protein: CASSYSRDTGEQYF
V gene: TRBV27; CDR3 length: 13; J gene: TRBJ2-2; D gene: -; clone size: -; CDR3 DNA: TGTGCCAGCAGTGTACAGGGATCCGGGGAGCTGTTTTTT; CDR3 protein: CASSVQGSGELFF
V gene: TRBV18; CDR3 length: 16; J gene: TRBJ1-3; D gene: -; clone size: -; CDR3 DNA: TGTGCCAGCTCACCAACTGGGAGCCACTCTGGAAACACCATATATTTT; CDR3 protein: CASSPTGSHSGNTIYF
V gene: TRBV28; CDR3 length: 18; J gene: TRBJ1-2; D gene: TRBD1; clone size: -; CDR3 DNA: TGTGCCAGCAGTACAATATTCCCGGACAGGGGTCGTGTCTATGGCTACACCTTC; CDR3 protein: CASSTIFPDRGRVYGYTF
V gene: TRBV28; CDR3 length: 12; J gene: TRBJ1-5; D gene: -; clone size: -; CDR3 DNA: TGTGCCAGCAGTTTGCGGGATCAGCCCCAGCATTTT; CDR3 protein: CASSLRDQPQHF
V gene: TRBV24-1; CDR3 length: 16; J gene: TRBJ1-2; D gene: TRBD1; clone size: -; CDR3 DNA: TGTGCCACCAGTGACCCTTCCGGGACAGGGAACTATGGCTACACCTTC; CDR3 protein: CATSDPSGTGNYGYTF
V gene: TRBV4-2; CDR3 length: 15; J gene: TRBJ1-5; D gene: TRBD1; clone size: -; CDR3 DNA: TGTGCCAGCAGCCAAGATCTAACAGGGGGCCAGCCCCAGCATTTT; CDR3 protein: CASSQDLTGGQPQHF
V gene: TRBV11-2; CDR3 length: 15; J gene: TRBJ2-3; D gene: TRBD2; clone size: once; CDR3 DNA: TGTGCCAGCAGCAATAGCGGGGGGGCGGGCGATACGCAGTATTTT; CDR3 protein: CASSNSGGAGDTQYF
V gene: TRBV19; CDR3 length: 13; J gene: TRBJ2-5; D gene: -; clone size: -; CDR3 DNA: TGTGCCAGTAGTATATCCGAGGGAGAGACCCAGTACTTC; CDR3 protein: CASSISEGETQYF
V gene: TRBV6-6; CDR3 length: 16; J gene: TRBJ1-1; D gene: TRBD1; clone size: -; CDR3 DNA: TGTGCCAGCAGCCGCGGACAGGGGGCGAGAAACACTGAAGCTTTCTTT; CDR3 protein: CASSRGQGARNTEAFF
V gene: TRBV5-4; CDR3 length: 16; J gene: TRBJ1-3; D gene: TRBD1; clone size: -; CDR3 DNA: TGTGCCAGCAGCCCGGGACAGGCTCGCTCTGGAAACACCATATATTTT; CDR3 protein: CASSPGQARSGNTIYF
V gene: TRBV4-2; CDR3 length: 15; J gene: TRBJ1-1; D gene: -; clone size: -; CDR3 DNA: TGTGCCAGCAGCCATCCCGGACAGACGAACACTGAAGCTTTCTTT; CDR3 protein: CASSHPGQTNTEAFF
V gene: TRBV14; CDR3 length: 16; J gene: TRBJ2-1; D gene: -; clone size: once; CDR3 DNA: TGTGCCAGCAGCCAAGAAAACCGCCTCCCGGACAATGAGCAGTTCTTC; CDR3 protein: CASSQENRLPDNEQFF
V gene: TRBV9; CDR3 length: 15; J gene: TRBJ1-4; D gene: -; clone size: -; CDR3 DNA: TGTGCCAGCAGCGTAGCCGGGTCTCGGCATGAAAAACTGTTTTTT; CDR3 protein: CASSVAGSRHEKLFF
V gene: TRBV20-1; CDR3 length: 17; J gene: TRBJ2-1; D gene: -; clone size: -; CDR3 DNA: TGCAGTGCTAGTGTTGGGTTTTTGGGGGGGGGCCTCAATGAGCAGTTCTTC; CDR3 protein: CSASVGFLGGGLNEQFF
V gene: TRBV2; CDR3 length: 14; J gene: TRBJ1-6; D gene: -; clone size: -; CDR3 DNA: TGTGCCAGCAGTGAGACACCATATAATTCACCCCTCCACTTT; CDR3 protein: CASSETPYNSPLHF
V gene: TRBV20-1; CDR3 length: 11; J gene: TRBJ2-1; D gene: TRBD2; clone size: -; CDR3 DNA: TGCAGTGCCCCTAGCGGGTATGAGCAGTTCTTC; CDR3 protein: CSAPSGYEQFF
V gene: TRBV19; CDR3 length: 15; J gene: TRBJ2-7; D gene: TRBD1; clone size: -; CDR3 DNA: TGTGCCAGTAGTATCAACACAGGGGGCACCTACGAGCAGTACTTC; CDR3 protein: CASSINTGGTYEQYF
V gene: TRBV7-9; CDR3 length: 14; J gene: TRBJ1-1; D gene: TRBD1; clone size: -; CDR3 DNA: TGTGCCAGCAGCTCGGACAGGGAAACAAATGAAGCTTTCTTT; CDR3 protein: CASSSDRETNEAFF
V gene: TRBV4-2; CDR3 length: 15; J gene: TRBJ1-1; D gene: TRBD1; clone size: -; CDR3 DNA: TGTGCCAGCAGCCAAATGGGACAGGTAAACACTGAAGCTTTCTTT; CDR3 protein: CASSQMGQVNTEAFF
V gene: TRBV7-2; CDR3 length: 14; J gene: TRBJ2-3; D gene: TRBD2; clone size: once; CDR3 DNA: TGTGCCAGCTCGACTAGCGGGGGAACAGATACGCAGTATTTT; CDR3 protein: CASSTSGGTDTQYF
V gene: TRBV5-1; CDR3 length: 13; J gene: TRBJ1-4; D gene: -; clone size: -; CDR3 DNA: TGCGCCAGCAGCTTGGGGGAGGGAGAAAAACTGTTTTTT; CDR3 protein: CASSLGEGEKLFF
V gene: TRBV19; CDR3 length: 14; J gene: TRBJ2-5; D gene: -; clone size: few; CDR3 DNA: TGTGCCAGTAGTTCCGGGACACTTTGGGAGACCCAGTACTTC; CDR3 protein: CASSSGTLWETQYF
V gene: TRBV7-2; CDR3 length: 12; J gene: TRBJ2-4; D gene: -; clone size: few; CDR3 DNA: TGTGCCAGCAGCTTCAGCGGAAACATTCAGTACTTC; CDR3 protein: CASSFSGNIQYF
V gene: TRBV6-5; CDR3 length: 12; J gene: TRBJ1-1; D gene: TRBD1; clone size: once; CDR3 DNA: TGTGCCAGCAGTCCAGGACAGGGGGAAGCTTTCTTT; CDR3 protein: CASSPGQGEAFF
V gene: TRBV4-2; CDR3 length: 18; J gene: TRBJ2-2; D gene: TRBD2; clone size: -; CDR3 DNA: TGTGCCAGCAGCCCGGAAGTACAGAAACGGGGGGTCACCGGGGAGCTGTTTTTT; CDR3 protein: CASSPEVQKRGVTGELFF
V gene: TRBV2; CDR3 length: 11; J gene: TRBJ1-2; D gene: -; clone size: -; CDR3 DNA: TGTGCGACCCGGGGGGACTATGGCTACACCTTC; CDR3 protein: CATRGDYGYTF
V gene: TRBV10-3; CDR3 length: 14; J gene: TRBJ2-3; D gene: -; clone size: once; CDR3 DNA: TGTGCCATCAGTGGAGGGGGAGGCACAGATACGCAGTATTTT; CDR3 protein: CAISGGGGTDTQYF
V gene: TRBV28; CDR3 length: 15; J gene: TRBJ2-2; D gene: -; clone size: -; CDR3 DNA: TGTGCCAGCAGTTTGGAACAGGGTTGGACCGGGGAGCTGTTTTTT; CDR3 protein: CASSLEQGWTGELFF
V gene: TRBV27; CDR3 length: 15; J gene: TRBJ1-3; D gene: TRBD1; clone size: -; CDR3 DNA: TGTGCCAGCCGACCGGGACAGGGGGCTGGAAACACCATATATTTT; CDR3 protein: CASRPGQGAGNTIYF
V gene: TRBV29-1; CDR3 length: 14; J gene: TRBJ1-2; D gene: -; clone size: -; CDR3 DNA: TGCAGCGTTACAGGGACCGCCACTAACTATGGCTACACCTTC; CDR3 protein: CSVTGTATNYGYTF
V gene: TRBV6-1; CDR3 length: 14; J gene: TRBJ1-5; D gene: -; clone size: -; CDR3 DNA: TGTGCCAGCAGTGAGGCGGGTAGGCATCAGCCCCAGCATTTT; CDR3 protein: CASSEAGRHQPQHF
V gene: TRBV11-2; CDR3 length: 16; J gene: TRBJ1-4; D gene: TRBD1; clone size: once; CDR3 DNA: TGTGCCAGCAGCTTAGAGTTAGGGACAGTTTTTGAAAAACTGTTTTTT; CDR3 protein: CASSLELGTVFEKLFF
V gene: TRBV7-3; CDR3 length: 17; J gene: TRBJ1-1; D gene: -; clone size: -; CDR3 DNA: TGTGCCAGCAGCTTATCGTCATCTGTGTGGAGGAACACTGAAGCTTTCTTT; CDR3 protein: CASSLSSSVWRNTEAFF
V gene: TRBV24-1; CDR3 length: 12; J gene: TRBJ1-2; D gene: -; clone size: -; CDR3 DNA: TGTGCCACCAGTGAGGGACAAAGGGGCTACACCTTC; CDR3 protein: CATSEGQRGYTF
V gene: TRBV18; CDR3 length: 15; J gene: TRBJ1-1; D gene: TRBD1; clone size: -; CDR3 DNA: TGTGCCAGCTCACCCTCACCGGACAGGGACACTGAAGCTTTCTTT; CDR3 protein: CASSPSPDRDTEAFF
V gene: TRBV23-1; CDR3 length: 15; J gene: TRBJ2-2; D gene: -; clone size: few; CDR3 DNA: TGCGCCAGCAGTCACGGACTCGGAAAATCAGGGGAGCTGTTTTTT; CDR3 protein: CASSHGLGKSGELFF
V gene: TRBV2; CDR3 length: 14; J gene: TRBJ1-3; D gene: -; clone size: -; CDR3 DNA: TGTGCCAGCAGTGAGTACTCCTCTGGAAACACCATATATTTT; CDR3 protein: CASSEYSSGNTIYF
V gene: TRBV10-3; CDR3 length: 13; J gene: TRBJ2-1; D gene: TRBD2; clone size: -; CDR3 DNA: TGTGCCATCAGTAGCGGGGTTAACAATGAGCAGTTCTTC; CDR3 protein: CAISSGVNNEQFF
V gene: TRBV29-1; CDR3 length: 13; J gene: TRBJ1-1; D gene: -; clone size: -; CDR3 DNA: TGCAGCGCCCCCGGGGGGGCTTACACTGAAGCTTTCTTT; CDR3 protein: CSAPGGAYTEAFF
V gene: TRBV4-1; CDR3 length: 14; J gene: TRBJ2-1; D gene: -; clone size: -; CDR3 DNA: TGCGCCAGCAGCCCACTCCGAGGCAGCTATGAGCAGTTCTTC; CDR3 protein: CASSPLRGSYEQFF
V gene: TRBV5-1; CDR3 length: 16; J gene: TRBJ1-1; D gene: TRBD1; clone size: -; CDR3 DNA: TGCGCCAGCAGCCTCGGACAGGGGGCCAGGGTTTCTGAAGCTTTCTTT; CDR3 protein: CASSLGQGARVSEAFF